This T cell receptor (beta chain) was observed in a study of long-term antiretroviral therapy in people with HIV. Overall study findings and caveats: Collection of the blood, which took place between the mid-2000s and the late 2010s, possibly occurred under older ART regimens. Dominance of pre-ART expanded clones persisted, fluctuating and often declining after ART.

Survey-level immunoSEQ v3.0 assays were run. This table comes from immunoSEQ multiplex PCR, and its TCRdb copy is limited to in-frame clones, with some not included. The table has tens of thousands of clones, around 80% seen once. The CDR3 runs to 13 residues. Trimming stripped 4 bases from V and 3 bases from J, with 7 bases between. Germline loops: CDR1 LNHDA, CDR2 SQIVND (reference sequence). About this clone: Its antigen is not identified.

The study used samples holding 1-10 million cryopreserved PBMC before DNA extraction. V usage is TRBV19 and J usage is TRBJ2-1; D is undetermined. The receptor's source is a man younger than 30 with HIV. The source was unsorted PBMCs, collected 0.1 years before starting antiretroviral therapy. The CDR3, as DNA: TGTGCCAGTAGTAGACTCCTCTACAATGAGCAGTTCTTC. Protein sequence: CASSRLLYNEQFF.